These 8 T cell receptor beta chains were all obtained from the same sample, sequenced in a study of blood T cell repertoires in COVID-19. The method was immunoSEQ multiplex PCR; TCRdb's version includes in-frame clones alone and lacks a portion of them. The sample gives 150,000 to 200,000 clones, approximately 80% of which show up once; about an eighth is in the top ten. Sequenced: PBMCs or T cells enriched from blood (not recorded which). The receptor set was obtained from a man in his 60s who had been exposed to COVID-19.

The CDR3 sequence is CASSATSGTYNEQFF. In nucleotides, the CDR3 is TGTGCCAGCAGTGCGACTAGCGGAACCTACAATGAGCAGTTCTTC. The chain has TRBV27 and TRBJ2-1, with 9 positions matching TRBD2. Looked up from germline, CDR1 is MNHEY and CDR2 is SMNVEV (reference sequence). V was pared by 5 bases and J by 2 bases, with 4 bases of the junction left unmatched. This CDR3 has 15 amino acids.

This chain connects TRBV5-5 to TRBJ1-6; unclear D gene. Germline V gene lookup returns CDR1 SGHKS and CDR2 YYEKEE (reference sequence). CDR3 length equals 17 residues. The V end lost 4 bases, the J end lost 0 bases, and 14 bases lay between the germline ends. CDR3 sequence reads: CASSKDTTSSYNSPLHF. DNA of the CDR3: TGTGCCAGCAGCAAAGACACAACGAGCTCCTATAATTCACCCCTCCACTTT. Variable domain in full (rest from reference TRBV5-5 and TRBJ1-6): DAGVTQSPTHLIKTRGQQVTLRCSPISGHKSVSWYQQVLGQGPQFIFQYYEKEERGRGNFPDRFSARQFPNYSSELNVNALLLGDSALYLCASSKDTTSSYNSPLHFGNGTRLTVT.

The chain has TRBV5-6 and TRBJ2-6, with TRBD1 identical over 8 bases. The CDR3 contains 19 residues. Germline V gene lookup returns CDR1 SGHDT and CDR2 YYEEEE. With 0 bases clipped from V and 2 bases from J, the junction kept 10 bases outside the gene matches. CDR3 region: CASSLVATGGRPGANVLTF. DNA of the CDR3: TGTGCCAGCAGCTTGGTCGCTACAGGGGGACGCCCTGGGGCCAACGTCCTGACTTTC. Full variable domain (missing parts from reference TRBV5-6 and TRBJ2-6): DAGVTQSPTHLIKTRGQQVTLRCSPKSGHDTVSWYQQALGQGPQFIFQYYEEEERQRGNFPDRFSGHQFPNYSSELNVNALLLGDSALYLCASSLVATGGRPGANVLTFGAGSRLTVL.

This rearrangement joins TRBV27 to TRBJ1-1; D is perhaps TRBD1 (5 bases). Germline V gene lookup returns CDR1 MNHEY and CDR2 SMNVEV (reference sequence). The CDR3 totals 15 residues. V was cut by 5 bases and J by 0 bases, with 13 bases left in between. This CDR3 reads CASSPPSRVNTEAFF. CDR3 DNA: TGTGCCAGCAGTCCCCCCTCCAGGGTGAACACTGAAGCTTTCTTT.

Written as DNA, the CDR3 is TGTGCCAGCAGCCGCGACACCCAGGCCCGCGAGCAGTACTTC. It encodes CASSRDTQAREQYF. V is TRBV7-9 and J is TRBJ2-7; no firm D call. V dropped 5 bases and J dropped 6 bases, with 17 bases sitting between them. The CDR3 spans 14 residues. CDR1 and CDR2 (germline): SEHNR, FQNEAQ (reference sequence). Variable domain in full (rest from reference TRBV7-9 and TRBJ2-7): DTGVSQNPRHKITKRGQNVTFRCDPISEHNRLYWYRQTLGQGPEFLTYFQNEAQLEKSRLLSDRFSAERPKGSFSTLEIQRTEQGDSAMYLCASSRDTQAREQYFGPGTRLTVT.

The chain joins TRBV5-1 to TRBJ1-5, with D perhaps matching TRBD1 (6 bases). Looked up from germline, CDR1 is SGHRS and CDR2 is YFSETQ. The CDR3 runs 15 residues. With 4 bases removed from V and 5 bases from J, the gap between germline ends came to 16 bases. For the CDR3, the DNA is TGCGCCAGCAGCCTGCAAGGGGGGGTTTATCAGCCCCAGCATTTT. It specifies CASSLQGGVYQPQHF.

The chain combines TRBV25-1 with TRBJ2-2, with D maybe TRBD2 (5 bases). The germline CDR1 and CDR2 sequences are MGHDK and SYGVNS. Deletions cut 5 bases from V and 2 bases from J, with 9 bases between. The CDR3 loop spans 14 amino acids. CDR3 amino acids: CASSSTGNTGELFF. As DNA, the CDR3 is TGTGCCAGCAGTAGCACGGGAAACACCGGGGAGCTGTTTTTT.

The genes are TRBV19 and TRBJ2-3, with D maybe TRBD2 (6 bases). CDR1 and CDR2 (germline): LNHDA, SQIVND (reference sequence). The CDR3 is 14 amino acids. V was clipped by 6 bases and J by 4 bases, with 14 bases between them. The CDR3 loop reads CASRGWRDPDTQYF. Written as DNA, the CDR3 is TGTGCCAGTAGGGGTTGGAGGGATCCAGATACGCAGTATTTT.